These 31 T cell receptor beta chains originate from one sample sequenced in a study of T cell responses to AZD1222 COVID-19 vaccine. Only in-frame clones appear in the TCRdb table, and some are missing; sequencing was by immunoSEQ multiplex PCR. The table shows approximately 110,000 clones, with roughly nine tenths occurring only once. Sequenced here: peripheral blood, sampled on day 0 of AZD1222 vaccination. These receptors were collected from an adult in good health.

In this sample, this clone turned up once. The DNA for the CDR3 is TGTGCCAGCAGCCAAGTTGGCGTAGGGGAGGGTACTGAAGCTTTCTTT. Amino acid sequence: CASSQVGVGEGTEAFF. This rearrangement joins TRBV4-2 to TRBJ1-1; TRBD1 is a possible D gene (5 bases). CDR1 and CDR2 from the germline V gene are LGHNA and YNFKEQ. CDR3 length equals 16 residues. Trimming left V 1 base short and J 5 bases short, with 17 bases between.

This chain connects TRBV29-1 to TRBJ2-1; 8 bases agree with TRBD2. Germline CDR1 SQVTM, CDR2 ANQGSEA. CDR3 length: 15 residues. The V and J ends lost 0 bases and 10 bases, in that order; junction bases with no gene match: 11. The CDR3 protein is CSVEDTGTRRGEQFF. The DNA of the CDR3 is TGCAGCGTTGAAGATACCGGGACTAGGCGGGGGGAGCAGTTCTTC.

The chain combines TRBV3-1 (or the pseudogene TRBV3-2) with TRBJ2-3; D uncertain. The length of the CDR3 is 13 residues. Trimming shortened V by 4 bases and J by 7 bases, and 12 bases separated the two germline ends. In germline, CDR1 is LGHDT, CDR2 YNNKEL (reference sequence). Here the CDR3 reads CASSLFWHHTQYF. In DNA form, the CDR3 reads TGTGCCAGCAGCCTATTCTGGCACCATACGCAGTATTTT.

The genes are TRBV7-3 and TRBJ1-5; the D is unclear. V was cut by 5 bases and J by 4 bases, with 3 bases left in between. CDR1 SGHTA and CDR2 FQGTGA come from the germline V gene. The CDR3 extends over 11 amino acids. DNA for the CDR3: TGTGCCAGCAGCCTTAATCAGCCCCAGCATTTT. Its protein is CASSLNQPQHF.

The chain combines TRBV12-3 or TRBV12-4 with TRBJ1-1; 9 bases are shared with TRBD1. The CDR3 extends over 13 amino acids. J gave up 11 bases and V 6 bases, and 10 bases lay outside the gene matches. The CDR3 bases are TGTGCCAGCAGCCGTGGGACAGGGAGAGGCGCTTTCTTT. Residues: CASSRGTGRGAFF.

This clone was recorded once. J is TRBJ1-1 and V is TRBV6-1; a possible D gene is TRBD1 (5 bases). CDR3 length: 14 residues. V was pared by 3 bases and J by 3 bases, with 11 bases between. Germline V gene data show CDR1 as MNHNS and CDR2 as SASEGT. The CDR3 spells CASSEGGGYTEAFF. The CDR3 DNA is TGTGCCAGCAGTGAGGGTGGGGGTTACACTGAAGCTTTCTTT.

The gene calls are TRBV10-3 and TRBJ2-3; a weak D match, TRBD2 (6 bases). Germline V lookup: CDR1 ENHRY, CDR2 SYGVKD. V lost 8 bases to trimming and J lost 0 bases, with 12 bases between them. CDR3 length: 14 residues. CDR3 coding DNA: TGTGCCATCCACCGGGGAGGAAGCACAGATACGCAGTATTTT. This translates into CAIHRGGSTDTQYF.

J is TRBJ1-6 and V is TRBV4-3; 8 bases fit TRBD1. Germline V gene sequence: CDR1 LGHNA, CDR2 YSLEER. The CDR3 consists of 18 residues. J was trimmed by 4 bases and V by 4 bases; bases with no gene match: 12. CDR3 sequence reads: CASSLSGQAEGYNSPLHF. CDR3 DNA: TGCGCCAGCAGCCTTTCGGGACAGGCCGAGGGGTATAATTCACCCCTCCACTTT.

This clone was seen once. The rearrangement uses TRBV5-1 and TRBJ2-1, with D perhaps matching TRBD1 (5 bases). Trimming removed 0 bases from V and 8 bases from J, with 12 bases in between. The CDR3 runs to 14 residues. CDR1 and CDR2 (germline): SGHRS, YFSETQ. CDR3 sequence reads: CASSLESGLDEQFF. CDR3 bases: TGCGCCAGCAGCTTGGAGTCAGGGCTGGATGAGCAGTTCTTC.

This clone was recorded once. The V call is TRBV14, the J call TRBJ2-7, with unresolved D. The germline CDR1 and CDR2 sequences are SGHDN and FVKESK. Trimming took 3 bases from V and 6 from J, leaving 6 bases between them. This CDR3 spans 11 amino acids. CDR3 region: CASSHGLEQYF. For the CDR3, the DNA is TGTGCCAGCAGCCACGGTCTCGAGCAGTACTTC. Full variable domain (remainder filled in from reference TRBV14 and TRBJ2-7): EAGVTQFPSHSVIEKGQTVTLRCDPISGHDNLYWYRRVMGKEIKFLLHFVKESKQDESGMPNNRFLAERTGGTYSTLKVQPAELEDSGVYFCASSHGLEQYFGPGTRLTVT.

V gene TRBV19 combines with J gene TRBJ1-2, with D unclear. Trimming stripped 5 bases from V and 2 bases from J, with 9 bases between. This CDR3 region has 13 residues. From germline, CDR1 is LNHDA and CDR2 SQIVND (reference sequence). The chain's CDR3 is CASSQDANYGYTF. CDR3 nucleotide sequence: TGTGCCAGTAGTCAAGACGCGAACTATGGCTACACCTTC.

The rearrangement uses TRBV9 and TRBJ1-2; 7 nucleotides line up with TRBD1. The germline CDR1 and CDR2 sequences are SGDLS and YYNGEE. The junction had 16 bases not matched to a gene; V was cut back by 3 bases and J by 8 bases. CDR3 size: 16 residues. This CDR3 reads CASSAQGGVLGLGYTF. CDR3 nucleotides: TGTGCCAGCAGCGCCCAGGGGGGGGTGCTCGGTTTAGGCTACACCTTC.

The chain has TRBV2 and TRBJ1-2, with unresolved D. Germline loops: CDR1 SNHLY, CDR2 FYNNEI. V lost 6 bases to trimming and J lost 6 bases, with 11 bases between them. The CDR3 is 12 residues long. The CDR3 spells CASRAGAHGYTF. In DNA form, the CDR3 reads TGTGCCAGCAGAGCGGGCGCCCATGGCTACACCTTC.

The rearrangement uses TRBV19 and TRBJ2-3; D might be TRBD1 (6 bases). Trimming took 9 bases from V and 3 from J, leaving 16 bases between them. Germline V lookup: CDR1 LNHDA, CDR2 SQIVND (reference sequence). The CDR3 consists of 14 residues. CDR3 amino acids: CASTPGHRTDTQYF. The CDR3 DNA sequence: TGTGCCAGCACACCGGGACACCGGACAGATACGCAGTATTTT.

This chain joins TRBV6-2 or TRBV6-3 and TRBJ2-3; TRBD2 matches at 7 bases. The V and J ends lost 5 bases and 4 bases, in that order; junction bases with no gene match: 18. Germline values: CDR1 MNHEY, CDR2 SVGEGT. The CDR3 is made up of 18 amino acids. This chain's CDR3 is CASSPDWREYPRSDTQYF. CDR3 DNA sequence: TGTGCCAGCAGTCCGGACTGGCGGGAGTACCCTAGGTCAGATACGCAGTATTTT.

This chain connects TRBV4-2 to TRBJ2-1; the D is unclear. This CDR3 is built from 13 residues. Deletions cut 6 bases from V and 0 bases from J, with 6 bases between. Germline values: CDR1 LGHNA, CDR2 YNFKEQ. The CDR3: CASSKGSYNEQFF. The CDR3 DNA reads TGTGCCAGCAGTAAAGGCTCCTACAATGAGCAGTTCTTC.

The rearrangement joins TRBV11-3 to TRBJ1-1; no firm D call. V lost 5 bases to trimming and J lost 0 bases, with 16 bases between them. CDR3 length: 16 amino acids. The germline V gene encodes CDR1 SGHNT and CDR2 YENEEA. This chain's CDR3 is CASSVLTGPMNTEAFF. The CDR3 region has the DNA TGTGCCAGCAGCGTTCTAACCGGACCCATGAACACTGAAGCTTTCTTT.

The chain is built from TRBV19 and TRBJ1-3; D gene ambiguous. Trimming stripped 0 bases from V and 0 bases from J, with 9 bases between. This CDR3 is 16 amino acids long. Germline CDR1 and CDR2: LNHDA and SQIVND (reference sequence). The CDR3 coding sequence is TGTGCCAGTAGTATAGATGGTTACGTCTCTGGAAACACCATATATTTT. Its translation is CASSIDGYVSGNTIYF.

This chain uses TRBV6-5 with TRBJ1-5, with 8 positions matching TRBD1. Losses at the gene ends were 5 bases for V and 0 bases for J; bases not matched to a gene: 3. Germline-derived CDR1 and CDR2 are MNHEY and SVGAGI. The CDR3 has 15 amino acids. CDR3 DNA: TGTGCCAGCAGTCCGACAGGGGTTAGCAATCAGCCCCAGCATTTT. Its translation is CASSPTGVSNQPQHF.

The chain combines TRBV15 with TRBJ2-7; 7 nucleotides match TRBD1. The CDR3 is 12 amino acids. J was trimmed by 13 bases and V by 3 bases; bases with no gene match: 9. CDR1 LNHNV and CDR2 YYDKDF come from the germline V gene (reference sequence). This CDR3 reads CATSSFRQGSYF. DNA for the CDR3: TGTGCCACCAGCAGTTTCAGACAGGGTTCTTACTTC.

The chain uses TRBV19 and TRBJ2-7; 10 positions agree with TRBD1. The junction had 4 bases not matched to a gene; V was cut back by 4 bases and J by 4 bases. Germline values: CDR1 LNHDA, CDR2 SQIVND (reference sequence). CDR3 size: 14 residues. The CDR3 DNA sequence: TGTGCCAGTAGTACCCGACAGGGGGCTTACGAGCAGTACTTC. This codes for CASSTRQGAYEQYF.

V gene TRBV25-1 combines with J gene TRBJ1-5; 8 nucleotides match TRBD1. The CDR3 is 13 amino acids. Germline assignment: CDR1 MGHDK and CDR2 SYGVNS. V trimming: 4 bases; J trimming: 4 bases; junction bases outside the gene matches: 0. Here the CDR3 DNA reads TGTGCCAGCAGTGGGACAGGGAATCAGCCCCAGCATTTT. This sequence encodes CASSGTGNQPQHF.

This chain links TRBV7-3 with TRBJ2-1, with 8 bases lining up with TRBD2. The trim removed 1 base at V and 7 bases at J, leaving 6 bases unmatched. Germline-derived CDR1 and CDR2 are SGHTA and FQGTGA. The CDR3 sequence is 15 residues long. As DNA, the CDR3 is TGTGCCAGCAGCTTAAGTAGCGGGAAAGAAAATGAGCAGTTCTTC. It translates to CASSLSSGKENEQFF.

The chain links TRBV10-2 to TRBJ1-6, with D hard to call. Germline loops: CDR1 WSHSY, CDR2 SAAADI. Between the trimmed V and J ends, which lost 10 bases and 10 bases, there was a span of 17 bases. The CDR3 contains 13 residues. Here the CDR3 DNA reads TGCGCCACGCTGGGTGACGGAGGATCACCCCTCCACTTT. Protein: CATLGDGGSPLHF.

V usage is TRBV5-8 and J usage is TRBJ2-1, with D possibly matching TRBD1 (7 bases). The CDR3 length is 15 residues. V dropped 1 base and J dropped 9 bases, with 17 bases sitting between them. CDR1 is SGHTS and CDR2 is YDEGEE in the germline V gene. The CDR3 region has the DNA TGTGCCAGCAGCTTGCGGGGGAACAACAGGGGTGAGCAGTTCTTC. Amino acid sequence: CASSLRGNNRGEQFF.

The chain uses TRBV20-1 and TRBJ2-3, with TRBD2 matching over 7 bases. The V gene end was trimmed by 3 bases and the J gene end by 1 base; junction bases not matched to a gene: 1. Germline values: CDR1 DFQATT, CDR2 SNEGSKA (reference sequence). The CDR3 runs 13 residues. In nucleotides, the CDR3 is TGCAGTGCTAGTGGGAGGGGCACAGATACGCAGTATTTT. Its protein is CSASGRGTDTQYF.

J is TRBJ2-7 and V is TRBV11-2; D call uncertain. V was cut by 3 bases and J by 8 bases, with 14 bases left in between. Per the germline V gene, CDR1 is SGHAT and CDR2 is FQNNGV. The CDR3 covers 13 residues. The DNA of the CDR3 is TGTGCCAGCAGCTTTGCGTCCGCTTGGAAGCAGTACTTC. Its protein product is CASSFASAWKQYF.

V is TRBV14 and J is TRBJ2-7; possibly TRBD1 or TRBD2 for D (5 bases each). V lost 4 bases, J lost 2 bases, and 12 bases lay in between. The germline CDR1 and CDR2 sequences are SGHDN and FVKESK. The CDR3 is made up of 14 amino acids. The CDR3 nucleotides read TGTGCCAGCAGCCTCCAATTGGGACCCTACGAGCAGTACTTC. Translating it yields CASSLQLGPYEQYF.

This chain links TRBV11-3 with TRBJ2-5, with D possibly being TRBD2 (5 bases). With 1 base removed from V and 1 base from J, the gap between germline ends came to 13 bases. This CDR3 spans 16 amino acids. The germline gives CDR1 SGHNT, CDR2 YENEEA. The CDR3, as DNA: TGTGCCAGCAGCTTAGCTCAGCGGAGGTTCCAAGAGACCCAGTACTTC. It translates to CASSLAQRRFQETQYF.

About this clone: A read error may account for a junction end that differs from germline. This chain links TRBV2 with TRBJ2-7, with D hard to call. Germline V gene sequence: CDR1 SNHLY, CDR2 FYNNEI. This CDR3 has 14 residues. CDR3 bases: TGTGCCAGCAGTGAAGCACGGGCCACCTACGATCAGTACTTC. Amino acids: CASSEARATYDQYF.

The CDR3 loop is CASARGFSSYNEQFF. The DNA of the CDR3 is TGTGCCAGCGCCAGGGGGTTTAGCTCCTACAATGAGCAGTTCTTC. The V call is TRBV6-5, the J call TRBJ2-1; 7 bases line up with TRBD1. Trimming took 8 bases from V and 0 from J; bases not matched to a gene: 7. This CDR3 region has 15 residues. CDR1 and CDR2 from the germline V gene are MNHEY and SVGAGI.